This T cell receptor beta chain was retrieved from a study of control samples from healthy donors and cancer patients (dated by TCRdb to the early 2020s). Note on this clone: Its antigen has not been determined. No base quality values were provided; no much bigger clone lies one nucleotide off.

Receptor libraries were prepared by the immunoSEQ multiplex PCR assay. TCRdb provides this immuneACCESS table in a form limited to in-frame rearrangements. Some clones are lacking; in checked studies, under half of them reflect an unresolved V gene, and why the rest are absent is not known. This sample has around 170,000 clones in its table, and 80% to 90% of those were observed once. The ten top clones hold over 4% of the sample. The CDR3 spans 13 residues, from the cysteine through the phenylalanine. Only CDR3 DNA remains: 39 bases, in frame from the first base. The germline V gene provides CDR1 SGHRS and CDR2 YFSETQ. Trimming removed 3 bases from V and 2 bases from J, leaving 7 bases between the germline ends.

The chain couples TRBV5-1 to TRBJ2-3; no D gene call is confident. This clonotype originated in a woman in her 30s in good health. What was sequenced was blood. The DNA sequence is given as TGCGCCAGCAGCTCCCTCCTCACAGATACGCAGTATTTT. Its translation is CASSSLLTDTQYF. The reference TRBV5-1 and TRBJ2-3 proteins fill in what lies around the CDR3, so the full variable domain reads KAGVTQTPRYLIKTRGQQVTLSCSPISGHRSVSWYQQTPGQGLQFLFEYFSETQRNKGNFPGRFSGRQFSNSRSEMNVSTLELGDSALYLCASSSLLTDTQYFGPGTRLTVL.